The rows below give T cell receptor beta chains drawn from one sample of a study of cytomegalovirus exposure and HLA in healthy donors. The protocol was immunoSEQ multiplex PCR, while the TCRdb copy is restricted to in-frame clones and leaves out a portion. The sample records over 150,000 clones, about 81% being singletons. The sequenced sample was PBMCs. The receptor source for this set is a woman between 18 and 29 years old in good health and CMV-seronegative. The CDR3 runs from the conserved cysteine through the conserved F or W. D genes are given only for firm matches. Clone sizes are given selectively: once, few, many, or a class where the clone is expanded.

d_call: TRBD1; v_call: TRBV28; clone_size: few; j_call: TRBJ2-6; cdr3_aa: CASSLAGQGFSGANVLTF; cdr3_nt: TGTGCCAGCAGTTTAGCGGGACAGGGATTCTCTGGGGCCAACGTCCTGACTTTC
d_call: TRBD1; v_call: TRBV4-1; clone_size: NA; j_call: TRBJ2-1; cdr3_aa: CASSQVIGQGAGDEQFF; cdr3_nt: TGCGCCAGCAGCCAAGTTATTGGACAGGGGGCGGGCGATGAGCAGTTCTTC
d_call: NA; v_call: TRBV7-9; clone_size: few; j_call: TRBJ2-7; cdr3_aa: CASSFGQPSYEQYF; cdr3_nt: TGTGCCAGCAGCTTCGGACAACCCTCCTACGAGCAGTACTTC
d_call: NA; v_call: TRBV27; clone_size: NA; j_call: TRBJ1-1; cdr3_aa: CASSLTVNTEAFF; cdr3_nt: TGTGCCAGCAGTTTAACAGTGAACACTGAAGCTTTCTTT
d_call: TRBD1; v_call: TRBV5-4; clone_size: NA; j_call: TRBJ1-2; cdr3_aa: CASSLMGTGGHNRYGYTF; cdr3_nt: TGTGCCAGCAGCTTGATGGGGACAGGGGGCCATAACCGCTATGGCTACACCTTC
d_call: NA; v_call: TRBV27; clone_size: few; j_call: TRBJ1-5; cdr3_aa: CASSFLGGNQPQHF; cdr3_nt: TGTGCCAGCAGTTTCCTCGGAGGGAATCAGCCCCAGCATTTT
d_call: TRBD1; v_call: TRBV6-6; clone_size: NA; j_call: TRBJ1-2; cdr3_aa: CASRRTGVEDGYTF; cdr3_nt: TGTGCCAGCAGGCGGACAGGGGTTGAGGATGGCTACACCTTC
d_call: NA; v_call: TRBV4-2; clone_size: NA; j_call: TRBJ1-1; cdr3_aa: CASSRENNGAASEAFF; cdr3_nt: TGTGCCAGCAGCCGGGAAAACAATGGGGCCGCTAGTGAAGCTTTCTTT
d_call: NA; v_call: TRBV6-5; clone_size: few; j_call: TRBJ2-7; cdr3_aa: CASSYPDSYEQYF; cdr3_nt: TGTGCCAGCAGTTACCCCGACAGCTACGAGCAGTACTTC
d_call: NA; v_call: TRBV5-1; clone_size: NA; j_call: TRBJ2-3; cdr3_aa: CASSLGAGSRDTQYF; cdr3_nt: TGCGCCAGCAGCTTAGGGGCAGGTTCAAGGGATACGCAGTATTTT
d_call: TRBD1; v_call: TRBV2; clone_size: NA; j_call: TRBJ1-2; cdr3_aa: CASSGDREYGYTF; cdr3_nt: TGTGCCAGCAGTGGGGACAGGGAATATGGCTACACCTTC
d_call: TRBD2; v_call: TRBV7-9; clone_size: NA; j_call: TRBJ2-7; cdr3_aa: CATNIAGANYEQYF; cdr3_nt: TGTGCCACCAACATAGCGGGAGCCAACTACGAGCAGTACTTC
d_call: TRBD1; v_call: TRBV13; clone_size: NA; j_call: TRBJ1-2; cdr3_aa: CASSPAPGQGFYGYTF; cdr3_nt: TGTGCCAGCAGCCCAGCCCCGGGACAGGGATTCTATGGCTACACCTTC
d_call: TRBD2; v_call: TRBV10-1; clone_size: few; j_call: TRBJ2-1; cdr3_aa: CASSDGNGGRDNEQFF; cdr3_nt: TGCGCCAGCAGTGACGGTAATGGCGGGAGGGACAATGAGCAGTTCTTC
d_call: NA; v_call: TRBV6-6; clone_size: NA; j_call: TRBJ1-2; cdr3_aa: CASSYSSGYYGYTF; cdr3_nt: TGTGCCAGCAGTTACTCGTCAGGGTACTATGGCTACACCTTC
d_call: NA; v_call: TRBV5-4; clone_size: NA; j_call: TRBJ2-1; cdr3_aa: CASSSSRSGSYNEQFF; cdr3_nt: TGTGCCAGCAGCTCGAGCCGATCGGGTTCCTACAATGAGCAGTTCTTC